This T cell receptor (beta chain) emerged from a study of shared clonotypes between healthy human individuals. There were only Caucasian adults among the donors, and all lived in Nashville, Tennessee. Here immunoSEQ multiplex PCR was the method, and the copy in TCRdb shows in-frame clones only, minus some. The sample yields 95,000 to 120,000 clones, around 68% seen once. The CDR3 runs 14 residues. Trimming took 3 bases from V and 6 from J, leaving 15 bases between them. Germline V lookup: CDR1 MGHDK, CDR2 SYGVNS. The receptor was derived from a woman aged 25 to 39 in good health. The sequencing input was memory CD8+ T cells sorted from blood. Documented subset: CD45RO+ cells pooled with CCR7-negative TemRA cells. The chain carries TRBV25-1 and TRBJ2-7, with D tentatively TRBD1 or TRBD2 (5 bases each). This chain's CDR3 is CASSDLVWGSEQYF. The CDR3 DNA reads TGTGCCAGCAGTGACCTGGTGTGGGGGTCCGAGCAGTACTTC.